This T cell receptor (beta chain) comes out of a study of CD8+CD57+ T cells in acquired aplastic anemia listed by TCRdb under 2018. A note on the overall study: DNA extracted from sorted CD4+ and CD8+ cells had a mean of around 3 ug, with a range of 0.2 to 27.4 ug. CD8+CD57+ expansion was defined as frequency above the mean frequency observed in healthy subjects. General study outcomes and caveats: Patients and healthy controls showed no significant difference in CD8+ Simpson's diversity (P=0.060). Roughly 30 CD8+ CDR3 sequences were found to be shared between patients and controls, but these sequences appeared to be highly expressed in patients and within the immunodominant clones of the patients.

Expansion of CD8+CD57+ cells had been shown by flow cytometry in the patients chosen for sequencing. Every patient had a diagnosis of severe acquired aplastic anemia based on International Study of Aplastic Anemia and Agranulocytosis and Camitta criteria. No therapy had been received by the patients at the time of blood sampling. The study deep-sequenced TCR repertoires of sorted CD4+ and CD8+ blood T cells from severe aplastic anemia patients and healthy subjects. Patients were enrolled under clinicaltrials.gov protocols 00001620, 01623167, 00001397, 00071045, 00081523 and 00961064 in the USA. Ficoll-Paque density gradient centrifugation was used to isolate peripheral blood mononuclear cells. Before DNA was extracted, CD4+ and CD8+ T cells were sorted using either FACS or magnetic beads. Notes on this clonotype: What this receptor recognizes is not known. Per-base qualities were not stored, and no clone one base away is much larger.

TCR beta VDJ combination and CDR3 sequence profiling used genomic DNA as the template. TCR repertoire sequencing was run on an Illumina HiSeq 2000. Concerning the study's data processing: TRBV/TRBJ rearrangement plots, CDR3 size and DJ length profiles, and Simpson's diversity index were used to assess repertoires. The immunodominant clone was defined as the most abundant DNA sequence in deep sequencing data. CDR3 amino acid sequences were checked for sharing across subjects and were also compared against the VDJdb database and published repertoires. TCRdb itself trimmed the public reads at Q25 with fastp, ran MiXCR and retained productive beta chains. Merged by CDR3 protein, the rows form single entries marked with the most common genes and DNA. TCRdb, not the authors, supplied the V and J calls. Here the sample has some 170,000 distinct CDR3 sequences; around 63% occur a single time. The top ten hold under 55% of the sample.

Its CDR3 holds 15 amino acids, cysteine through phenylalanine. The CDR3 DNA has 45 bases and is translated from base 1. V gives up 6 bases and J gives up 1 base, and the segment between their germline ends measures 19 bases. The germline V gene (reference sequence) supplies CDR1 DFQATT and CDR2 SNEGSKA. This TCR came from a human donor with aplastic anemia. This receptor chain uses TRBV20-1 and TRBJ2-7; TRBD1 is possibly the D segment (6 matching bases). Sequenced sample: sorted CD4+, CD8+, or CD8+CD57+ T cells (not recorded which) from PBMCs. In nucleotide form, the sequence is TGCAGTGCCACAGGGAACATAGACAGGTCCTACGAGCAGTACTTC. It specifies CSATGNIDRSYEQYF.